This T cell receptor (beta chain) is from a study of shared clonotypes between healthy human individuals. V was trimmed by 6 bases and J by 9 bases, leaving 9 bases between them. Germline V CDR1 and CDR2: SNHLY, FYNNEI. The CDR3 contains 11 residues. Here immunoSEQ multiplex PCR was the method, and the copy in TCRdb shows in-frame clones only, minus some. The table has 950,000 to 1,100,000 clones, 65% to 80% seen once. The origin of this receptor is a man aged 18 to 35 in good health. J is TRBJ1-5 and V is TRBV2, with D hard to call. Sequenced material: memory CD4+ T cells sorted from blood. As for subset: CD45RA-negative fraction. The CDR3 spells CASSAQGPQHF. DNA for the CDR3: TGTGCCAGCAGCGCTCAAGGGCCCCAGCATTTT.